The source of this TCR beta chain is a study of T cells in Graves' hyperthyroidism and ophthalmopathy. Study-level points and caveats: Ophthalmopathy stood apart from stable hyperthyroidism in a 13 V-J model.

This clonotype was seen at least ten times. What it binds is unknown. Template material for amplifying TCR beta CDR3 regions consisted of RNA transcripts. HTBI primers were employed in a first-round RT-PCR of the TCR CDR3. MiXCR, run by TCRdb on the multiplex PCR reads, gives a single entry per CDR3 protein. The sample shows about 290,000 distinct CDR3 sequences, about an eighth of them seen only once. V gave up 5 bases and J gave up 6 bases, with 13 bases separating them. Germline CDR1 is MNHNS and CDR2 is SASEGT. The CDR3 covers 13 residues. The source material was blood. This chain joins TRBV6-1 and TRBJ1-2; D might be TRBD1 (5 bases). The sequence derives from a woman aged 40 to 50 with Graves' hyperthyroidism. The CDR3 coding sequence is TGTGCCAGCAGTCTCCAGGGAAGAGATGGCTACACCTTC. Protein product: CASSLQGRDGYTF.